This T cell receptor beta chain originates from a study of T cell changes during pregnancy in multiple sclerosis. This CDR3 contains 13 residues. The V gene lost 1 base and the J gene lost 11 bases, with 13 bases spanning the gap. Germline loops: CDR1 SEHNR, CDR2 FQNEAQ (reference sequence). Assay: immunoSEQ multiplex PCR; the TCRdb copy retains only in-frame clones and omits some. The sample has about 68,000 clones, more than 90% seen once. The origin of this receptor is a female donor with multiple sclerosis, enrolled in a pregnancy study. This sequence joins TRBV7-9 and TRBJ2-3; D is unresolved. This material consisted of peripheral blood, taken in the first trimester of pregnancy. This chain's CDR3 is CASSLGGQNLQYF. As DNA, the CDR3 is TGTGCCAGCAGCTTAGGTGGGCAAAATTTGCAGTATTTT.